This T cell receptor beta chain was sequenced during a study of blood T cell repertoires in COVID-19. Study summary: The samples span acute and convalescent COVID-19 from the United States, Italy and Spain.

Assay used: immunoSEQ multiplex PCR; TCRdb lists only in-frame clones, some missing. The sample yields tens of thousands of clones, around 87% seen once. The V gene end was trimmed by 7 bases and the J gene end by 7 bases; junction bases not matched to a gene: 10. This CDR3 region has 14 residues. Per germline, CDR1 SQVTM and CDR2 ANQGSEA. The chain employs TRBV29-1 and TRBJ2-1, with 10 positions matching TRBD2. Sequenced: peripheral blood. This receptor was taken from a human donor in a cohort sampled during active COVID-19. The CDR3 DNA reads TGCAGCGCTCCCTCTAGCGGGAGTCGGAATGAGCAGTTCTTC. It encodes CSAPSSGSRNEQFF.